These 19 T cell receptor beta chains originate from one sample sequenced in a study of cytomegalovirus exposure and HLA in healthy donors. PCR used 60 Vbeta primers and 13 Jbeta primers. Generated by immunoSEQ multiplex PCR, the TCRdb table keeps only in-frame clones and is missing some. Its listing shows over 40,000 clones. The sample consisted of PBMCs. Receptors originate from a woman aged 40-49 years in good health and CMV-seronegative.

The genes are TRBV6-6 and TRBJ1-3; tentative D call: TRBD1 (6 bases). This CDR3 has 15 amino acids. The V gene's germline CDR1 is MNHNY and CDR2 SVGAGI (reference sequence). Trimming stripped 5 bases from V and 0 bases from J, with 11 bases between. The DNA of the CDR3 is TGTGCCAGCAGTCCGGACAGATTCTCTGGAAACACCATATATTTT. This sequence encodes CASSPDRFSGNTIYF.

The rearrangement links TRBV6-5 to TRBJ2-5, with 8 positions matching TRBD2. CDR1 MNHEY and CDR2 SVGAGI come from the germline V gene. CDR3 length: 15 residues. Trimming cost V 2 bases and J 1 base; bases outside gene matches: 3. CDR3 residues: CASSYTLAGQETQYF. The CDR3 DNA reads TGTGCCAGCAGTTACACCCTAGCGGGCCAAGAGACCCAGTACTTC.

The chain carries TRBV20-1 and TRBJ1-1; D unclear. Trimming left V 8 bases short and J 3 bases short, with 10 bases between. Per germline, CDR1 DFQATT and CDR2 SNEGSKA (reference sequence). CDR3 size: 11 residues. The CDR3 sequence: CSLWGDTEAFF. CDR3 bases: TGCAGTCTCTGGGGAGACACTGAAGCTTTCTTT.

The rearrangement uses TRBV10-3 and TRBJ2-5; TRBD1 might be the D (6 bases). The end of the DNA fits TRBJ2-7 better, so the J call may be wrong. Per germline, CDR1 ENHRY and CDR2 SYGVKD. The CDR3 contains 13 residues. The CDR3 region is CASTRDISYEQYF. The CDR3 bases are TGTGCCTCCACCCGGGACATCTCCTACGAGCAGTACTTC.

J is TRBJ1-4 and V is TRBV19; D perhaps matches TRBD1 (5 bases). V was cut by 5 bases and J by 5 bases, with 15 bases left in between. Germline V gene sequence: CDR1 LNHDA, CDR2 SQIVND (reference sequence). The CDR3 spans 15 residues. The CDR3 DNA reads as TGTGCCAGTAGTTTGGGGGGGACTTCCAATGAAAAACTGTTTTTT. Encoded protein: CASSLGGTSNEKLFF.

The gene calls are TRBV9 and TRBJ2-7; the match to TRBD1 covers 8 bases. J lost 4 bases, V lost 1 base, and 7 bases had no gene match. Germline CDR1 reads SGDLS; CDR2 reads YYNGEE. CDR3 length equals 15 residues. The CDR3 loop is CASSVQGQGAYEQYF. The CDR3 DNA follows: TGTGCCAGCAGCGTACAAGGGCAGGGGGCTTACGAGCAGTACTTC.

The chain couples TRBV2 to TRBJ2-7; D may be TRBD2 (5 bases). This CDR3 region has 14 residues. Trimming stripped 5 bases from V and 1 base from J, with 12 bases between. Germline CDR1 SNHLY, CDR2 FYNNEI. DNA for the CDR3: TGTGCCAGCAGTTACCAACGGGGATCCTACGAGCAGTACTTC. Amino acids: CASSYQRGSYEQYF.

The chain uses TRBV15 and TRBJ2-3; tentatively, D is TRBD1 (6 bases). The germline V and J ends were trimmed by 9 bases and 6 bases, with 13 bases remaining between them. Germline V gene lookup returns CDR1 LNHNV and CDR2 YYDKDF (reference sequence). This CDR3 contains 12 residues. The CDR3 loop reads CATQGLGDTQYF. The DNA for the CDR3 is TGTGCCACACAGGGCCTAGGGGATACGCAGTATTTT.

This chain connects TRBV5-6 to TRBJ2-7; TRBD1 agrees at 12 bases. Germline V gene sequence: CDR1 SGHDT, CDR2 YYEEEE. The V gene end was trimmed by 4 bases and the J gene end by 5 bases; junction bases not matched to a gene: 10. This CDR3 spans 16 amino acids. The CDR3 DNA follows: TGTGCCAGCAGCAACCCGGGACAGGGGGCATCCCACGAGCAGTACTTC. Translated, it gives CASSNPGQGASHEQYF.

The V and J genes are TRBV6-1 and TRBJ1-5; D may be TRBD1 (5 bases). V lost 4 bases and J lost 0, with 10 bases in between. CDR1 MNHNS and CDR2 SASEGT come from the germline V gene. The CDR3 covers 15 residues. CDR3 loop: CASSAPTGSNQPQHF. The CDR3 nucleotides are TGTGCCAGCAGTGCTCCTACAGGTAGCAATCAGCCCCAGCATTTT.

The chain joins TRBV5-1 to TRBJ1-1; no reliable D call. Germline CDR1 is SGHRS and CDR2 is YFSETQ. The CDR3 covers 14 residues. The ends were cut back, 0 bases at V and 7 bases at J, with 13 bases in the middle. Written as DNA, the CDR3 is TGCGCCAGCAGCTTGGGTCGGGGAGCCGATGAAGCTTTCTTT. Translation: CASSLGRGADEAFF.

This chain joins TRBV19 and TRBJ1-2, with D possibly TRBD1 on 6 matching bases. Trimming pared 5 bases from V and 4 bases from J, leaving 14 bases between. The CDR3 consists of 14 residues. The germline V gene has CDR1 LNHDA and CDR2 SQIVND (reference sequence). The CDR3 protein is CASSLNRDAYGYTF. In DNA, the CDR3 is TGTGCCAGTAGTCTCAACAGGGATGCCTATGGCTACACCTTC.

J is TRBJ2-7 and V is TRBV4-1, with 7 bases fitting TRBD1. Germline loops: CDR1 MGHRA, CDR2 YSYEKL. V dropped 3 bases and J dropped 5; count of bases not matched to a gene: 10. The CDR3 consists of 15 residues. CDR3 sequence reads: CASSHNRDRAHEQYF. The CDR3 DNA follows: TGCGCCAGCAGCCACAACCGAGACAGGGCCCACGAGCAGTACTTC.

Written as DNA, the CDR3 is TGCAGCGTGGGACCCGGGACAGGGGGAGCAGATACGCAGTATTTT. Protein product: CSVGPGTGGADTQYF. V usage is TRBV29-1 and J usage is TRBJ2-3; 11 bases agree with TRBD1. The CDR3 length is 15 residues. Germline V lookup: CDR1 SQVTM, CDR2 ANQGSEA. The V gene end was trimmed by 6 bases and the J gene end by 4 bases; junction bases not matched to a gene: 9.

As DNA, the CDR3 is TGTGCCACCAGCAGAGGACAGAGCTATGGGGCCAACGTCCTGACTTTC. It codes for CATSRGQSYGANVLTF. This chain links TRBV15 with TRBJ2-6, with a tentative D call TRBD1 (5 bases). Between the trimmed V and J ends, which lost 1 base and 3 bases, there was a span of 10 bases. The CDR3 contains 16 residues. The germline V gene has CDR1 LNHNV and CDR2 YYDKDF (reference sequence). The full variable domain, its missing parts supplied by reference TRBV15 and TRBJ2-6, is DAMVIQNPRYQVTQFGKPVTLSCSQTLNHNVMYWYQQKSSQAPKLLFHYYDKDFNNEADTPDNFQSRRPNTSFCFLDIRSPGLGDTAMYLCATSRGQSYGANVLTFGAGSRLTVL.

For the CDR3, the DNA is TGTGCCAGCCGACAAAGGGGTCCCTCCTACGAGCAGTACTTC. Residues: CASRQRGPSYEQYF. V usage is TRBV11-3 and J usage is TRBJ2-7; tentative D call: TRBD1 (5 bases). CDR3 length: 14 amino acids. V lost 8 bases and J lost 0, with 14 bases in between. Germline-derived CDR1 and CDR2 are SGHNT and YENEEA.

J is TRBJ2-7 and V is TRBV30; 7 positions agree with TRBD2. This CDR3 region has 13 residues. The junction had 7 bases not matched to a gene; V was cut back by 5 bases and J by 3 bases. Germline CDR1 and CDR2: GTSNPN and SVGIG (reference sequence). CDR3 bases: TGTGCCTGGCGACGAATAGCGGGCTACGAGCAGTACTTC. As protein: CAWRRIAGYEQYF.

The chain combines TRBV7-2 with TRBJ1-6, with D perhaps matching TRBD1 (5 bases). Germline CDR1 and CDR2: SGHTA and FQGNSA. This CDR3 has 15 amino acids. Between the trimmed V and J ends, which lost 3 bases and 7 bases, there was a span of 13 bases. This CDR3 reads CASSLGQAGNSPLHF. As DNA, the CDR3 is TGTGCCAGCAGCTTGGGGCAGGCTGGGAATTCACCCCTCCACTTT.

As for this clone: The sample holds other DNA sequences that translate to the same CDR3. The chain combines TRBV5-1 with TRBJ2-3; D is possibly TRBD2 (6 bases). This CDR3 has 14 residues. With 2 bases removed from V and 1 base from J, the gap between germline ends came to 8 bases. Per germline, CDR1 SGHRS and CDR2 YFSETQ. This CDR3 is CASSFGGGTDTQYF. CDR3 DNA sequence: TGCGCCAGCAGCTTCGGGGGAGGCACAGATACGCAGTATTTT. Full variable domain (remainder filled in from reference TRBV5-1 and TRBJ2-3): KAGVTQTPRYLIKTRGQQVTLSCSPISGHRSVSWYQQTPGQGLQFLFEYFSETQRNKGNFPGRFSGRQFSNSRSEMNVSTLELGDSALYLCASSFGGGTDTQYFGPGTRLTVL.